This passage covers 27 T cell receptor beta chains from one sample sequenced in a study of T cells in Graves' hyperthyroidism and ophthalmopathy. The TCR beta CDR3 regions underwent amplification using RNA transcripts as the source. The TCR CDR3 first-round RT-PCR relied on the HTBI primer set. TCRdb re-called the multiplex PCR reads with MiXCR, one entry per CDR3 protein. Of about 290,000 distinct CDR3 sequences detected, roughly 18% appear once; the ten largest clones hold about 35%. Material for sequencing was blood. All receptors come from a middle-aged man with Graves' ophthalmopathy.

This clonotype was seen only once. This chain links TRBV20-1 with TRBJ2-5, with 7 bases identical to TRBD1. Per germline, CDR1 DFQATT and CDR2 SNEGSKA (reference sequence). Unmatched junction bases numbered 2, after V lost 5 bases and J lost 2 bases. CDR3 length: 12 residues. CDR3 region: CSALGQQETQYF. CDR3 DNA: TGCAGTGCTTTGGGACAGCAAGAGACCCAGTACTTC.

This clonotype has at least ten counts. V is TRBV2 and J is TRBJ2-1, with D perhaps TRBD1 or TRBD2 (5 bases each). Germline V gene sequence: CDR1 SNHLY, CDR2 FYNNEI. The CDR3 extends over 17 amino acids. Trimming cost V 6 bases and J 2 bases, with 20 bases left between them. The CDR3, as DNA: TGTGCCAGCAGGGCCCCCATCGGGACGGATACCTACAATGAGCAGTTCTTC. This sequence encodes CASRAPIGTDTYNEQFF.

As for this clonotype: Just one base apart from a much larger clone, this may be a read error. The V gene is TRBV5-5, the J gene TRBJ1-1, with 9 nucleotides matching TRBD1. Germline V gives CDR1 SGHKS, CDR2 YYEKEE (reference sequence). The CDR3 loop spans 14 amino acids. The CDR3 is CTSSSEGQGTEAFF. The CDR3 DNA reads TGTACCAGCAGCTCCGAGGGACAGGGAACTGAAGCTTTCTTT.

The chain recombines TRBV24-1 with TRBJ1-5; D is ambiguous. This CDR3 is built from 16 residues. Germline CDR1 is KGHDR and CDR2 is SFDVKD. The V end was cut by 3 bases, the J end by 0 bases, with 11 bases between. The DNA for the CDR3 is TGTGCCACCAGTGATAGTGACAATCATAGCAATCAGCCCCAGCATTTT. Its protein is CATSDSDNHSNQPQHF.

The rearrangement joins TRBV6-2 or TRBV6-3 to TRBJ2-7; a possible D gene is TRBD2 (6 bases). Between the trimmed V and J ends, which lost 7 bases and 7 bases, there was a span of 20 bases. The V gene's germline CDR1 is MNHEY and CDR2 SVGEGT. The CDR3 consists of 14 residues. The CDR3 loop reads CASTLQGRAGEQYF. CDR3 coding DNA: TGTGCCAGCACCCTTCAAGGCAGGGCGGGGGAGCAGTACTTC.

This clonotype came up many times. The gene calls are TRBV13 and TRBJ1-1, with 8 bases that match TRBD1. This CDR3 is 16 amino acids long. Germline loops: CDR1 PRHDT, CDR2 FYEKMQ (reference sequence). J was trimmed by 6 bases and V by 3 bases; bases with no gene match: 12. CDR3 amino acids: CASSFPLRQGWAEAFF. CDR3 coding DNA: TGTGCCAGCAGCTTCCCCCTCCGACAGGGGTGGGCTGAAGCTTTCTTT.

As to this clonotype: Just one base apart from a much larger clone, this may be a read error. The chain employs TRBV29-1 and TRBJ1-5, with TRBD1 as a possible D gene (5 bases). Trimming left V 7 bases short and J 4 bases short, with 14 bases between. The CDR3 loop spans 13 amino acids. Germline V gene lookup returns CDR1 SQVTM and CDR2 ANQGSEA. Here the CDR3 reads CSGGDGVNQPQHF. As DNA, the CDR3 is TGCAGCGGGGGGGACGGAGTAAATCAGCCCCAGCATTTT.

This clonotype showed up just a few times. The genes are TRBV28 and TRBJ1-5; D possibly corresponds to TRBD1 (6 bases). CDR1 and CDR2 (germline): MDHEN, SYDVKM. CDR3 size: 15 residues. V lost 6 bases to trimming and J lost 0 bases, with 12 bases between them. The CDR3 DNA reads as TGTGCCAGCAGCCTCGGACAGAATAGCAATCAGCCCCAGCATTTT. This translates into CASSLGQNSNQPQHF.

The chain combines TRBV3-1 with TRBJ1-2; 8 bases are shared with TRBD1. V was clipped by 1 base and J by 3 bases; unmatched bases: 4. The CDR3 extends over 15 amino acids. The V gene's germline CDR1 is LGHDT and CDR2 YNNKEL (reference sequence). This CDR3 reads CASSQVVTGDYGYTF. DNA for the CDR3: TGTGCCAGCAGCCAAGTCGTGACAGGGGACTATGGCTACACCTTC.

This clonotype was found many times. J is TRBJ2-1 and V is TRBV7-9, with D perhaps TRBD2 (6 bases). V was trimmed by 0 bases and J by 0 bases, leaving 15 bases between them. Germline CDR1 and CDR2: SEHNR and FQNEAQ (reference sequence). The CDR3 extends over 18 amino acids. Here the CDR3 DNA reads TGTGCCAGCAGCTTAGCTTCTAGCGCCAGGAGCTCCTACAATGAGCAGTTCTTC. This gives the protein CASSLASSARSSYNEQFF. Full variable domain (remainder filled in from reference TRBV7-9 and TRBJ2-1): DTGVSQNPRHKITKRGQNVTFRCDPISEHNRLYWYRQTLGQGPEFLTYFQNEAQLEKSRLLSDRFSAERPKGSFSTLEIQRTEQGDSAMYLCASSLASSARSSYNEQFFGPGTRLTVL.

This clonotype has at least ten counts. The genes are TRBV25-1 and TRBJ2-2; no clear D gene. CDR1 MGHDK and CDR2 SYGVNS come from the germline V gene. V was clipped by 4 bases and J by 3 bases, with 9 bases between them. CDR3 length: 14 residues. The CDR3 bases are TGTGCCAGCAGTGGCCAGTTTGACACCGGGGAGCTGTTTTTT. This translates into CASSGQFDTGELFF.

Worth noting for this clonotype: A much larger clone differs by one base, so this may be a read error. DNA for the CDR3: TGTGCCAGCTTACCACAGAGGACTCGGGGCACCGGGGAGCTGTTTTTT. Its protein product is CASLPQRTRGTGELFF. This chain joins TRBV18 and TRBJ2-2; D possibly corresponds to TRBD2 (5 bases). The CDR3 length is 16 residues. Germline assignment: CDR1 KGHSH and CDR2 LQKENI.

This clonotype was seen a handful of times. A junction boundary mismatches the germline segment, possibly from a read error. This rearrangement joins TRBV28 to TRBJ2-7, with 8 bases lining up with TRBD2. CDR3 length: 15 residues. Germline V gene sequence: CDR1 MDHEN, CDR2 SYDVKM. The CDR3 DNA is TGTGCCGGCAGTTTGGAGCGGGAGTCTTCCTACGAGCAGTACTTC. Translating gives CAGSLERESSYEQYF.

As for this clonotype: It may be a read error: a sequence one base away is much more abundant. The chain uses TRBV5-1 and TRBJ1-4, with D perhaps TRBD1 (5 bases). Germline CDR1 SGHRS, CDR2 YFSETQ. This CDR3 region has 14 residues. The CDR3 loop reads CASSVEADNDKLFF. DNA of the CDR3: TGCGCCAGCAGCGTCGAGGCGGACAATGATAAACTGTTTTTT. Using reference TRBV5-1 and TRBJ1-4 for the parts outside the CDR3, the full variable domain is KAGVTQTPRYLIKTRGQQVTLSCSPISGHRSVSWYQQTPGQGLQFLFEYFSETQRNKGNFPGRFSGRQFSNSRSEMNVSTLELGDSALYLCASSVEADNDKLFFGSGTQLSVL.

Notes on this clonotype: This may come from a read error, since a much larger clone is one base off. The CDR3: CATSREHTNQEEQFF. The CDR3 bases are TGTGCCACCAGCAGAGAACACACGAACCAAGAGGAGCAGTTCTTC. The rearrangement links TRBV15 to TRBJ2-1; no clear D gene. The length of the CDR3 is 15 residues. Germline V lookup: CDR1 LNHNV, CDR2 YYDKDF (reference sequence). Trimming pared 0 bases from V and 10 bases from J, leaving 16 bases between. The entire variable domain, with the rest obtained from reference TRBV15 and TRBJ2-1, is as follows: DAMVIQNPRYQVTQFGKPVTLSCSQTLNHNVMYWYQQKSSQAPKLLFHYYDKDFNNEADTPDNFQSRRPNTSFCFLDIRSPGLGDTAMYLCATSREHTNQEEQFFGPGTRLTVL.

This clonotype was detected only a few times. The chain couples TRBV15 to TRBJ2-3, with 10 positions matching TRBD2. V shed 0 bases, J shed 4 bases, and the junction held 4 bases outside the gene matches. Germline lookup yields CDR1 LNHNV and CDR2 YYDKDF (reference sequence). This CDR3 has 16 residues. In DNA, the CDR3 is TGTGCCACCAGCAGAGATGGCGGACTAGCGGCAGATACGCAGTATTTT. This translates into CATSRDGGLAADTQYF.

This clonotype was detected many times. The chain carries TRBV5-1 and TRBJ2-7; 7 nucleotides agree with TRBD2. There are 15 residues in the CDR3. Germline V gene data show CDR1 as SGHRS and CDR2 as YFSETQ. V was clipped by 1 base and J by 2 bases; unmatched bases: 6. In DNA, the CDR3 is TGCGCCAGCAGCTTGACGAGCGGGGACGCCTACGAGCAGTACTTC. It is translated as CASSLTSGDAYEQYF.

Ten or more counts support this clonotype. J is TRBJ2-7 and V is TRBV20-1; 12 positions agree with TRBD1. Germline V lookup: CDR1 DFQATT, CDR2 SNEGSKA (reference sequence). The CDR3 covers 17 residues. J gave up 0 bases and V 5 bases, and 11 bases lay outside the gene matches. The CDR3 protein is CSAPGTGGSLSSYEQYF. As DNA, the CDR3 is TGCAGTGCTCCCGGGACAGGGGGCAGCCTGAGCTCCTACGAGCAGTACTTC.

In regard to this clonotype: A much larger clone sits a single nucleotide away, making a read error possible. The rearrangement links TRBV28 to TRBJ1-4; D gene uncertain. This CDR3 is 15 amino acids long. V was trimmed by 1 base and J by 0 bases, leaving 6 bases between them. The germline gives CDR1 MDHEN, CDR2 SYDVKM. As DNA, the CDR3 is TGTGCCAGCAGTTTATCCGTCCCAACTAATGAAAAACTGTTTTTT. Translation: CASSLSVPTNEKLFF.

The genes are TRBV19 and TRBJ1-1; 7 bases are shared with TRBD1. The CDR3 extends over 15 amino acids. Germline V CDR1 and CDR2: LNHDA, SQIVND (reference sequence). The V segment lost 5 bases and the J segment 3 bases; nucleotides outside the gene matches: 9. CDR3 in amino acids: CASSEYRGLDTEAFF. Written as DNA, the CDR3 is TGTGCCAGTAGTGAATACAGGGGTTTAGACACTGAAGCTTTCTTT.

The V call is TRBV7-3, the J call TRBJ2-7; 8 bases are a match to TRBD2. The CDR3 runs 14 residues. Unmatched junction bases numbered 3, after V lost 5 bases and J lost 0 bases. The germline CDR1 and CDR2 sequences are SGHTA and FQGTGA. The CDR3 here is CASSQTSGSYEQYF. The CDR3 region has the DNA TGTGCCAGCAGCCAAACTAGCGGCTCCTACGAGCAGTACTTC.

This clonotype was observed many times. This chain joins TRBV6-1 and TRBJ2-1; TRBD2 is a possible D gene (5 bases). The CDR3 is made up of 13 amino acids. V was shortened by 10 bases and J by 0 bases, with 10 bases between the two germline ends. Germline V gene lookup returns CDR1 MNHNS and CDR2 SASEGT. The CDR3 spells CAISRDSYNEQFF. In DNA, the CDR3 is TGTGCCATTAGCCGGGACTCCTACAATGAGCAGTTCTTC.

V and J are TRBV20-1 and TRBJ1-5; D might be TRBD1 (6 bases). Germline assignment: CDR1 DFQATT and CDR2 SNEGSKA (reference sequence). V dropped 3 bases and J dropped 7 bases, with 13 bases sitting between them. The CDR3 runs to 13 residues. The CDR3: CSASSGAGQPQHF. The DNA of the CDR3 is TGCAGTGCTAGCTCGGGGGCTGGACAGCCCCAGCATTTT.

The gene calls are TRBV6-1 and TRBJ1-2, with 11 bases matching TRBD1. CDR1 and CDR2 (germline): MNHNS, SASEGT. V shed 5 bases and J 6 bases; nucleotides not matched to a gene: 5. CDR3 size: 14 residues. The CDR3 here is CASSTQGQGDGYTF. The CDR3 nucleotides read TGTGCCAGCAGTACCCAGGGACAGGGGGATGGCTACACCTTC.

This clonotype was seen a handful of times. The V and J genes are TRBV4-2 and TRBJ2-5, with 8 bases fitting TRBD1. V trimming: 1 base; J trimming: 5 bases; junction bases outside the gene matches: 6. There are 15 residues in the CDR3. Germline V gene data show CDR1 as LGHNA and CDR2 as YNFKEQ. In DNA, the CDR3 is TGTGCCAGCAGCCAAGGGGACAGGCGGGATGAGACCCAGTACTTC. It yields the protein CASSQGDRRDETQYF.

This clonotype has at least ten counts. The chain recombines TRBV7-9 with TRBJ2-7, with 13 bases matching TRBD2. Germline V CDR1 and CDR2: SEHNR, FQNEAQ (reference sequence). V gave up 10 bases and J gave up 4 bases; unmatched junction bases: 16. The CDR3 is 17 amino acids. CDR3 DNA sequence: TGTGCCATCCTTACTAGCGGGAGGGCCTATGGCCTATACGAGCAGTACTTC. Its protein is CAILTSGRAYGLYEQYF.

This clonotype turned up a few times. This chain uses TRBV6-1 with TRBJ2-4, with D unresolved. CDR1 is MNHNS, CDR2 SASEGT, per germline. This CDR3 is 12 amino acids long. Trimming shortened V by 10 bases and J by 8 bases, and 15 bases separated the two germline ends. In nucleotides, the CDR3 is TGTGCCACCTCTCAGGCCCGGGACATTCAGTACTTC. Translating it yields CATSQARDIQYF.